These T cell receptor beta chains were read from a single sample in a study of human T cells and chemical hapten exposure. TCRdb recomputed calls from the RACE reads with MiXCR, one row per CDR3 protein. The sample carries around 350,000 distinct CDR3 sequences, over 5% recorded once. This material consisted of whole blood, taken in connection with sensitization to the hapten diphenylcyclopropenone (DPC). The origin of the receptors is a woman aged 18-29 years with alopecia areata. Some clones in this sample may be carry-over from other donors' samples. CDR3s include the opening cysteine and the closing phenylalanine or tryptophan. Fields, in order: clone size, J gene, V gene, D gene, CDR3 DNA, CDR3 protein. D genes are given only for firm matches. Not every row has a clone size; where given, it reads once, few, many or a size class.

size: few; J: TRBJ2-3; V: TRBV18; D: NA; DNA: TGTGCCAGCTCACCACAGTTTGACAACACAGATACGCAGTATTTT; CDR3: CASSPQFDNTDTQYF
size: NA; J: TRBJ2-6; V: TRBV12-3/TRBV12-4; D: NA; DNA: TGTGCCAGCAGTCCCACCGTCCCTAGCTCTGGGGCCAACGTCCTGACTTTC; CDR3: CASSPTVPSSGANVLTF
size: NA; J: TRBJ2-2; V: TRBV12-2; D: NA; DNA: TGTGCAAGTCGCCAAGATTACACCGGGGAGCTGTTTTTT; CDR3: CASRQDYTGELFF
size: few; J: TRBJ2-7; V: TRBV5-4; D: NA; DNA: TGTGCCAGCAGCTTGGAGGGGCTGGGACAGTACTTC; CDR3: CASSLEGLGQYF
size: many; J: TRBJ1-5; V: TRBV20-1; D: NA; DNA: TGCAGTGCTAGAGATCCGAACGGGGGAGACAATCAGCCCCAGCATTTT; CDR3: CSARDPNGGDNQPQHF
size: few; J: TRBJ1-1; V: TRBV14; D: TRBD1; DNA: TGTGCCAGCAGCCTGGACAGGGTGTACACTGAAGCTTTCTTT; CDR3: CASSLDRVYTEAFF
size: NA; J: TRBJ2-7; V: TRBV4-1; D: NA; DNA: TGCGCCAGCAGCCAAGAACTTATGGGTAGCTACGAGCAGTACTTC; CDR3: CASSQELMGSYEQYF
size: few; J: TRBJ2-3; V: TRBV7-9; D: NA; DNA: TGTGCCAGCAGCTACGTTCAGGGCGCAAATACGCAGTATTTT; CDR3: CASSYVQGANTQYF
size: few; J: TRBJ2-1; V: TRBV4-3; D: TRBD2; DNA: TGCGCCAGCAGCCAAGATACCAGCGGGGGGGCCTTGGATGAGCAGTTCTTC; CDR3: CASSQDTSGGALDEQFF
size: few; J: TRBJ1-2; V: TRBV4-3; D: TRBD1; DNA: TGCGCCAGCAGCCCAATTCCAGCTCAGGGGGCCACCTCCCCCACCTTC; CDR3: CASSPIPAQGATSPTF
size: few; J: TRBJ1-1; V: TRBV7-7; D: TRBD1; DNA: TGTGCTAGCAGCTTAGGTGCCGGGGACAGGGCCACTGAAGCTTTCTTT; CDR3: CASSLGAGDRATEAFF
size: many; J: TRBJ2-2; V: TRBV2; D: NA; DNA: TGTGCCAGCAGTGAATATTTGGCCGGGGAGCTGTTTTTT; CDR3: CASSEYLAGELFF
size: many; J: TRBJ1-1; V: TRBV7-9; D: TRBD1; DNA: TGTGCCAGCAGCACCGAGACAGGGAGAGCTGAAGCTTTCTTT; CDR3: CASSTETGRAEAFF
size: NA; J: TRBJ1-6; V: TRBV2; D: NA; DNA: TGTGCCAGCACACCCGAACATAATTCACCCCTCCACTTT; CDR3: CASTPEHNSPLHF
size: few; J: TRBJ2-5; V: TRBV2; D: NA; DNA: TGTGCCAGCAGTGCCAGACTTGGACAAGAGACCCAGTACTTC; CDR3: CASSARLGQETQYF
size: NA; J: TRBJ2-3; V: TRBV7-2; D: NA; DNA: TGTGCCAGCAGCCCCAACACAGGGGATACGCAGTATTTT; CDR3: CASSPNTGDTQYF
size: NA; J: TRBJ2-7; V: TRBV5-1; D: NA; DNA: TGCGCCAGCAGCTTGGTGTCAGGGGATACCTACGAGCAGTACTTC; CDR3: CASSLVSGDTYEQYF
size: many; J: TRBJ1-5; V: TRBV29-1; D: TRBD1; DNA: TGCAGGGGACAGTGCAATCAGCCCCAGCATTTT; CDR3: CRGQCNQPQHF
size: NA; J: TRBJ2-3; V: TRBV19; D: NA; DNA: TGTGCCAGTAGGGAGTCGGGGTCTAGAACAGATACGCAGTATTTT; CDR3: CASRESGSRTDTQYF
size: many; J: TRBJ1-6; V: TRBV6-5; D: NA; DNA: TGTGCCAGCAGTTACTCAGCAGGCGGTTCACCCCTCCACTTT; CDR3: CASSYSAGGSPLHF
size: NA; J: TRBJ2-3; V: TRBV3-1; D: NA; DNA: TGTGCCAGCAGGTCCTTACTAGGCACAGATACGCAGTATTTT; CDR3: CASRSLLGTDTQYF
size: many; J: TRBJ2-6; V: TRBV5-4; D: TRBD1; DNA: TGTGCCAGCAGCGGACAGGGGGCTGGAGGGGCCAACGTCCTGACTTTC; CDR3: CASSGQGAGGANVLTF
size: NA; J: TRBJ1-4; V: TRBV2; D: NA; DNA: TGTGCCAGCAGTGAACGGGGGAGTAATGAAAAACTGTTTTTT; CDR3: CASSERGSNEKLFF
size: NA; J: TRBJ1-5; V: TRBV7-9; D: NA; DNA: TGTGCCAGCAGCTTAGCCGATGACAGCCCCAATCAGCCCCAGCATTTT; CDR3: CASSLADDSPNQPQHF
size: many; J: TRBJ1-1; V: TRBV5-6; D: TRBD1; DNA: TGTGCCAGTAGGACAGGCAACACTGAAGCTTTCTTT; CDR3: CASRTGNTEAFF
size: NA; J: TRBJ2-2; V: TRBV5-4; D: TRBD1; DNA: TGTGCCAGCAGCTACAGGGGGGCCGCGAACACCGGGGAGCTGTTTTTT; CDR3: CASSYRGAANTGELFF
size: few; J: TRBJ1-1; V: TRBV6-5; D: TRBD1; DNA: TGTGCCAGCATGGGGCTTGACAGGGAGTCCGCTGAAGCTTTCTTT; CDR3: CASMGLDRESAEAFF
size: many; J: TRBJ1-5; V: TRBV6-2/TRBV6-3; D: NA; DNA: TGTGCCACCATGGAATTTAGCAAAAAGCCCCAGCATTTT; CDR3: CATMEFSKKPQHF
size: NA; J: TRBJ1-6; V: TRBV20-1; D: NA; DNA: TGCAGTGCTAGAGATTCGACTAATTCACCCCTCCACTTT; CDR3: CSARDSTNSPLHF
size: NA; J: TRBJ2-3; V: TRBV5-1; D: NA; DNA: TGCGCCAGCAGCTTGGGGGGCGCCCTCACAGATACGCAGTATTTT; CDR3: CASSLGGALTDTQYF
size: few; J: TRBJ2-7; V: TRBV4-2; D: NA; DNA: TGTGCCAGCTCCCTCCCGGGGAGGATTCCGTACGAGCAGTACTTC; CDR3: CASSLPGRIPYEQYF
size: NA; J: TRBJ2-1; V: TRBV4-2; D: TRBD2; DNA: TGTGCCAGCAGCCTCCGACTAGCGGGGGACAATGAGCAGTTCTTC; CDR3: CASSLRLAGDNEQFF
size: few; J: TRBJ1-2; V: TRBV5-1; D: NA; DNA: TGCGCCAGCAGCCCGGGAGGGGGGGCGGATGGCTACACCTTC; CDR3: CASSPGGGADGYTF
size: many; J: TRBJ2-7; V: TRBV6-5; D: TRBD1; DNA: TGTGCCAGCAGGCCGACCCGGGACAGGACAGGGGAGCAGTACTTC; CDR3: CASRPTRDRTGEQYF